This T cell receptor beta chain was sequenced in a study of blood T cell repertoires in COVID-19. Study in general: Researchers got acute and convalescent COVID-19 samples from the United States, Italy and Spain.

The method was immunoSEQ multiplex PCR; TCRdb's version includes in-frame clones alone and lacks a portion of them. The data contain tens of thousands of clones, around nine tenths of them seen just once; the ten biggest clones take up about 7.5%. The CDR3 is made up of 18 amino acids. Germline V lookup: CDR1 SGHTS, CDR2 YDEGEE. Between the trimmed V and J ends, which lost 2 bases and 0 bases, there was a span of 17 bases. There are a few counts of this clone. This rearrangement joins TRBV5-8 to TRBJ1-4; D gene uncertain. The sequence came from a human donor in a cohort sampled during active COVID-19. Input material: peripheral blood. In nucleotides, the CDR3 is TGTGCCAGCAGCTTTTGGGAGTGGGGTCAAGCAACTAATGAAAAACTGTTTTTT. Encoded protein: CASSFWEWGQATNEKLFF.